These T cell receptor beta chains were read from a single sample in a study of CD8+ T cells in alopecia areata. The protocol was immunoSEQ multiplex PCR, while the TCRdb copy is restricted to in-frame clones and leaves out a portion. This sample has 150,000 to 200,000 clones, with roughly 60% found just once. The source was CD4+ T cells sorted from blood, collected at week 24, from a patient treated with tofacitinib. The receptor set was obtained from a human donor with alopecia areata. The CDR3 runs from the conserved cysteine through the conserved F or W. The D gene is left open where the match is weak. Only part of the rows carry a size: once, few, many, or a class if the clone is expanded.

TRBJ2-1 few TRBV15 NA CATSRADPGDNEQFF TGTGCCACCAGCAGAGCGGATCCCGGGGACAATGAGCAGTTCTTC
TRBJ1-6 NA TRBV30 NA CAWSQGSPLHF TGTGCCTGGAGTCAGGGTTCACCCCTCCACTTT
TRBJ2-3 NA TRBV18 TRBD2 CASSPPTSGVGTQYF TGTGCCAGCTCACCACCGACTAGCGGGGTCGGTACGCAGTATTTT
TRBJ1-2 NA TRBV18 NA CASSAGNYGYTF TGTGCCAGCTCGGCAGGGAACTATGGCTACACCTTC
TRBJ1-2 NA TRBV29-1 NA CSVDLQANYGYTF TGCAGCGTTGATCTACAGGCTAACTATGGCTACACCTTC
TRBJ2-7 NA TRBV5-1 TRBD1 CATSPGTVSYEQYF TGCGCCACCAGTCCCGGGACAGTAAGCTACGAGCAGTACTTC
TRBJ2-4 NA TRBV7-6 NA CASSSRAGIAGDIQYF TGTGCCAGCAGCTCCAGGGCGGGGATAGCTGGGGACATTCAGTACTTC
TRBJ1-2 NA TRBV9 NA CASSVVPGSDYGYTF TGTGCCAGCAGCGTAGTACCAGGATCTGACTATGGCTACACCTTC
TRBJ2-6 NA TRBV7-2 NA CASSSPLTGANVLTF TGTGCCAGCAGCTCCCCGTTGACTGGGGCCAACGTCCTGACTTTC
TRBJ2-7 NA TRBV11-2 NA CASSLSLDSSYEQYF TGTGCCAGCAGCCTATCTCTGGACAGCTCCTACGAGCAGTACTTC
TRBJ2-7 NA TRBV5-1 TRBD1 CASSTGTGGPYEQYF TGCGCCAGCAGCACCGGGACAGGGGGCCCCTACGAGCAGTACTTC
TRBJ2-7 NA TRBV7-2 TRBD1 CASSSDRGEQYF TGTGCCAGCAGCTCCGACAGGGGCGAGCAGTACTTC
TRBJ2-3 NA TRBV29-1 NA CSGRGATDTQYF TGCAGCGGACGAGGGGCCACAGATACGCAGTATTTT
TRBJ2-6 NA TRBV25-1 NA CASVFSGGANVLTF TGTGCCAGCGTGTTTTCGGGTGGGGCCAACGTCCTGACTTTC
TRBJ2-5 NA TRBV19 NA CASSESQGVRETQYF TGTGCCAGTAGTGAATCACAGGGAGTTAGGGAGACCCAGTACTTC
TRBJ1-2 few TRBV7-2 TRBD1 CASSPGQLLGYTF TGTGCCAGCAGCCCGGGACAGTTATTGGGCTACACCTTC
TRBJ2-3 NA TRBV27 NA CASSPGTTDTQYF TGTGCCAGCAGTCCCGGGACAACAGATACGCAGTATTTT
TRBJ2-5 NA TRBV30 TRBD1 CAWDSGGSETQYF TGTGCCTGGGACTCAGGGGGTAGCGAGACCCAGTACTTC
TRBJ2-7 NA TRBV7-8 NA CASSLGVFPYEQYF TGTGCCAGCAGCTTAGGAGTGTTTCCCTACGAGCAGTACTTC
TRBJ1-4 NA TRBV11-2 NA CASSRRGLSNEKLFF TGTGCCAGCAGCCGTCGGGGGCTTTCTAATGAAAAACTGTTTTTT
TRBJ2-5 NA TRBV7-3 TRBD2 CASSSGLEAQETQYF TGTGCCAGCAGCAGCGGACTAGAGGCGCAGGAGACCCAGTACTTC
TRBJ2-2 NA TRBV5-6 NA CASATGGTGELFF TGTGCCAGCGCAACAGGAGGCACCGGGGAGCTGTTTTTT
TRBJ1-1 medium-sized TRBV5-1 TRBD1 CASSSGQSNTEAFF TGCGCCAGCAGCTCGGGACAGTCGAACACTGAAGCTTTCTTT
TRBJ2-7 NA TRBV5-6 NA CASSLINSDEQYF TGTGCCAGCAGCTTAATTAACTCGGACGAGCAGTACTTC
TRBJ2-1 NA TRBV29-1 NA CSVGALNEQFF TGCAGCGTTGGGGCCCTAAATGAGCAGTTCTTC
TRBJ2-5 once TRBV2 NA CASRLTGYQETQYF TGTGCCAGCAGGCTCACAGGGTACCAAGAGACCCAGTACTTC
TRBJ2-5 NA TRBV29-1 NA CSVHSPETQYF TGCAGCGTTCATAGTCCCGAGACCCAGTACTTC
TRBJ2-7 NA TRBV5-4 NA CASSSATGTYEQYF TGTGCCAGCAGCTCAGCTACAGGGACCTACGAGCAGTACTTC
TRBJ1-1 NA TRBV29-1 NA CSVERRNTEAFF TGCAGCGTTGAACGGAGGAACACTGAAGCTTTCTTT
TRBJ2-7 NA TRBV29-1 NA CSVGSRGSYEQYF TGCAGCGTTGGATCGAGGGGCAGCTACGAGCAGTACTTC
TRBJ1-1 NA TRBV20-1 NA CSARSTDAFF TGCAGTGCTAGGTCCACAGATGCTTTCTTT
TRBJ1-5 NA TRBV27 NA CASRLGGSNQPQHF TGTGCCAGCCGCTTAGGGGGAAGCAATCAGCCCCAGCATTTT
TRBJ2-2 many TRBV7-8 TRBD1 CASSLASGQGGTGELFF TGTGCCAGCAGCTTAGCCTCGGGACAGGGTGGAACCGGGGAGCTGTTTTTT
TRBJ1-1 NA TRBV29-1 NA CSVDLTGSTEAFF TGCAGCGTCGACCTCACAGGGAGCACTGAAGCTTTCTTT
TRBJ2-7 NA TRBV4-2 TRBD2 CASSPASGAVEQYF TGTGCCAGCAGTCCAGCCAGCGGGGCGGTCGAGCAGTACTTC
TRBJ2-1 few TRBV10-3 NA CAIARPEDLGEQFF TGTGCCATCGCCCGCCCCGAGGACCTAGGCGAGCAGTTCTTC